This is a list of T cell receptor beta chains from one sample in a study of shared clonotypes between healthy human individuals. The repertoire was sequenced with immunoSEQ multiplex PCR; TCRdb's copy has only in-frame clones and lacks some. The data hold some 300,000 clones, with around four fifths observed a single time. The sample consisted of memory CD4+ T cells sorted from blood. Receptors were obtained from a young man in good health. Both conserved end residues are part of each CDR3. Fields, in order: clone size, D gene, J gene, V gene, CDR3 protein. D genes are given only for firm matches. Clone size is stated in some rows and not others, as once, few, many or a class when expanded.

size: -
D: TRBD1
J: TRBJ2-1
V: TRBV2
CDR3: CASSPMDRGYNEQFF

size: -
D: -
J: TRBJ2-5
V: TRBV2
CDR3: CASSIKSNQETQYF

size: -
D: -
J: TRBJ1-2
V: TRBV10-3
CDR3: CATQRGGFDYGYTF

size: -
D: -
J: TRBJ2-2
V: TRBV21-1
CDR3: CASSKVPAGLFF

size: -
D: TRBD1
J: TRBJ2-7
V: TRBV7-8
CDR3: CASSLGGTGYEQYF

size: -
D: -
J: TRBJ2-7
V: TRBV6-1
CDR3: CASRANRDYEQYF

size: -
D: TRBD2
J: TRBJ2-1
V: TRBV16
CDR3: CASSQSVVGTSGYNEQFF

size: -
D: TRBD1
J: TRBJ2-2
V: TRBV7-3
CDR3: CASSPTGDTGELFF

size: -
D: -
J: TRBJ2-7
V: TRBV6-5
CDR3: CASSSNRDYEQYF

size: few
D: -
J: TRBJ1-5
V: TRBV2
CDR3: CASMRGHVYSNQPQHF

size: -
D: -
J: TRBJ2-7
V: TRBV11-2
CDR3: CASAALLYEQYF

size: -
D: -
J: TRBJ1-2
V: TRBV10-3
CDR3: CAISDPTEDRGYGYTF

size: -
D: -
J: TRBJ1-1
V: TRBV11-2
CDR3: CASSLDPTKGFGAFF

size: -
D: -
J: TRBJ2-1
V: TRBV5-4
CDR3: CASSLGTKQFF

size: -
D: -
J: TRBJ1-4
V: TRBV30
CDR3: CAWSVAEKLFF

size: -
D: -
J: TRBJ2-7
V: TRBV7-2
CDR3: CASGPLRGAEFEQYF

size: -
D: -
J: TRBJ1-1
V: TRBV5-4
CDR3: CASSLRQPNTEAFF

size: once
D: TRBD2
J: TRBJ2-3
V: TRBV2
CDR3: CASSTSGRAGTDTQYF

size: -
D: TRBD1
J: TRBJ2-7
V: TRBV10-1
CDR3: CASSPGTGATYEQYF

size: once
D: -
J: TRBJ2-7
V: TRBV6-1
CDR3: CASTGLSYEQYF

size: -
D: -
J: TRBJ2-1
V: TRBV7-2
CDR3: CASSQTDQSEQFF

size: -
D: -
J: TRBJ1-2
V: TRBV7-2
CDR3: CASSLVASLGGYTF

size: many
D: TRBD1
J: TRBJ2-1
V: TRBV18
CDR3: CASSPGTGMYNEQFF

size: -
D: -
J: TRBJ2-3
V: TRBV5-1
CDR3: CASSLDADTQYF

size: -
D: TRBD2
J: TRBJ2-1
V: TRBV7-8
CDR3: CASSLGGSGRQNEQFF

size: once
D: -
J: TRBJ2-7
V: TRBV25-1
CDR3: CASSEWRTVGPYEQYF

size: -
D: -
J: TRBJ2-7
V: TRBV2
CDR3: CASSEIIKGEQYF

size: -
D: -
J: TRBJ2-3
V: TRBV5-6
CDR3: CASSALWGGITDTQYF

size: -
D: -
J: TRBJ2-3
V: TRBV7-2
CDR3: CASSLNRGTDTQYF

size: -
D: TRBD2
J: TRBJ2-1
V: TRBV7-7
CDR3: CASSTLAGGPVNEQFF

size: few
D: TRBD1
J: TRBJ2-2
V: TRBV5-4
CDR3: CASSRTGGVAGELFF

size: -
D: -
J: TRBJ1-1
V: TRBV5-6
CDR3: CASSLGKVILMNTEAFF

size: -
D: -
J: TRBJ2-1
V: TRBV5-4
CDR3: CASSSASEYNEQFF

size: -
D: TRBD2
J: TRBJ2-7
V: TRBV5-4
CDR3: CASSFSSGLYEQYF

size: -
D: -
J: TRBJ2-3
V: TRBV14
CDR3: CASSPLRDTQYF

size: -
D: -
J: TRBJ1-5
V: TRBV28
CDR3: CASSFGADDQPQHF

size: once
D: TRBD1
J: TRBJ1-5
V: TRBV7-9
CDR3: CASSLEGTGVANQPQHF

size: -
D: -
J: TRBJ2-2
V: TRBV7-9
CDR3: CASSAASLDTGELFF

size: -
D: -
J: TRBJ2-3
V: TRBV5-8
CDR3: CASSLAGATSTDTQYF

size: -
D: -
J: TRBJ2-1
V: TRBV10-3
CDR3: CATRGQDSYNEQFF

size: -
D: -
J: TRBJ1-2
V: TRBV9
CDR3: CASSVTVGTGGEGYTF

size: once
D: TRBD1
J: TRBJ2-7
V: TRBV28
CDR3: CASSLFAGQGAYEQYF

size: -
D: TRBD2
J: TRBJ2-7
V: TRBV11-2
CDR3: CASSLTSGSPYEQYF